This is a list of T cell receptor beta chains from one sample in a study of metastatic and nonmetastatic thyroid tumors. With MiXCR, TCRdb reprocessed the PCR reads. In the table there are 20,000 or so clones, about 20% of which are singletons. The sequenced sample was adjacent normal tissue. These receptors originate from a female donor with papillary thyroid cancer or a benign thyroid nodule (not recorded which). Some clones in this sample may be carry-over from other donors' samples. The CDR3 runs from the conserved cysteine through the conserved F or W. Fields, in order: D gene, V gene, clone size, J gene, CDR3 protein, CDR3 DNA. The D gene is left open where the match is weak. Clone size, where shown, is once, few, many, or a class for clones that have expanded.

d_gene: .
v_gene: TRBV2
abundance: .
j_gene: TRBJ1-2
CDR3aa: CASSDYRGLTYGYTF
CDR3nt: TGTGCCAGCAGTGATTATCGGGGGCTTACCTATGGCTACACCTTC

d_gene: .
v_gene: TRBV12-3/TRBV12-4
abundance: .
j_gene: TRBJ1-1
CDR3aa: CAGSFGGPGTEAFF
CDR3nt: TGTGCCGGCAGTTTCGGGGGGCCCGGAACTGAAGCTTTCTTT

d_gene: TRBD2
v_gene: TRBV5-1
abundance: many
j_gene: TRBJ2-2
CDR3aa: CASSLLGGGNTGELFF
CDR3nt: TGCGCCAGCAGCTTGTTGGGCGGGGGAAACACCGGGGAGCTGTTTTTT

d_gene: TRBD1
v_gene: TRBV7-2
abundance: .
j_gene: TRBJ1-1
CDR3aa: CASSADRGDEAFF
CDR3nt: TGTGCCAGCAGCGCGGACAGGGGGGACGAAGCTTTCTTT

d_gene: .
v_gene: TRBV5-1
abundance: .
j_gene: TRBJ2-7
CDR3aa: CASSLSGVGDYEQYF
CDR3nt: TGCGCCAGCAGCTTGTCTGGGGTCGGGGACTACGAGCAGTACTTC

d_gene: .
v_gene: TRBV6-1
abundance: .
j_gene: TRBJ1-1
CDR3aa: CASSECAGNTEAFF
CDR3nt: TGTGCCAGCAGTGAATGTGCAGGGAACACTGAAGCTTTCTTT

d_gene: TRBD1
v_gene: TRBV5-1
abundance: many
j_gene: TRBJ2-4
CDR3aa: CASSPPGRGLIQYF
CDR3nt: TGCGCCAGCAGCCCACCGGGAAGGGGGCTTATTCAGTACTTC

d_gene: .
v_gene: TRBV16
abundance: .
j_gene: TRBJ1-5
CDR3aa: CASSQSRGDYSNQPQHF
CDR3nt: TGTGCCAGCAGCCAATCCCGGGGGGACTATAGCAATCAGCCCCAGCATTTT

d_gene: TRBD1
v_gene: TRBV24-1
abundance: few
j_gene: TRBJ2-7
CDR3aa: CATSLPGQGEQYF
CDR3nt: TGTGCCACCAGTCTACCGGGACAGGGTGAGCAGTACTTC

d_gene: TRBD1
v_gene: TRBV20-1
abundance: .
j_gene: TRBJ2-7
CDR3aa: CSARPVGGGQSYEQYF
CDR3nt: TGCAGTGCTAGACCGGTCGGTGGGGGACAGTCCTACGAGCAGTACTTC

d_gene: .
v_gene: TRBV15
abundance: few
j_gene: TRBJ1-2
CDR3aa: CATSRVTGQFNYGYTF
CDR3nt: TGTGCCACCAGCAGAGTTACAGGACAGTTTAACTATGGCTACACCTTC

d_gene: TRBD2
v_gene: TRBV7-9
abundance: .
j_gene: TRBJ2-7
CDR3aa: CASSTPGLARNEQYF
CDR3nt: TGTGCCAGCAGTACACCGGGACTAGCGAGGAACGAGCAGTACTTC

d_gene: TRBD1
v_gene: TRBV20-1
abundance: .
j_gene: TRBJ1-1
CDR3aa: CSARGQGGNTEAFF
CDR3nt: TGCAGTGCTAGGGGACAGGGTGGGAACACTGAAGCTTTCTTT

d_gene: TRBD1
v_gene: TRBV20-1
abundance: .
j_gene: TRBJ1-2
CDR3aa: CSASGDSSNYGYTF
CDR3nt: TGCAGTGCTAGCGGGGACAGTTCTAACTATGGCTACACCTTC

d_gene: TRBD1
v_gene: TRBV6-2/TRBV6-3
abundance: .
j_gene: TRBJ2-7
CDR3aa: CASRGTGGYEQYF
CDR3nt: TGTGCCAGCCGAGGGACAGGGGGCTACGAGCAGTACTTC

d_gene: TRBD2
v_gene: TRBV20-1
abundance: few
j_gene: TRBJ2-5
CDR3aa: CSAASGRSETQYF
CDR3nt: TGCAGTGCCGCTAGCGGGAGGAGTGAGACCCAGTACTTC

d_gene: TRBD1
v_gene: TRBV4-3
abundance: many
j_gene: TRBJ2-1
CDR3aa: CASSRDRGRYNEQFF
CDR3nt: TGCGCCAGCAGCCGCGACAGGGGGAGGTACAATGAGCAGTTCTTC

d_gene: .
v_gene: TRBV11-1
abundance: .
j_gene: TRBJ2-1
CDR3aa: CASSSQGGEQFF
CDR3nt: TGTGCCAGCAGCTCCCAGGGGGGTGAGCAGTTCTTC

d_gene: .
v_gene: TRBV28
abundance: .
j_gene: TRBJ2-7
CDR3aa: CASSSIPYEQYF
CDR3nt: TGTGCCAGCAGTTCGATCCCCTACGAGCAGTACTTC

d_gene: .
v_gene: TRBV7-9
abundance: .
j_gene: TRBJ2-2
CDR3aa: CASSPSRNTGELFF
CDR3nt: TGTGCCAGCAGTCCATCGCGGAACACCGGGGAGCTGTTTTTT

d_gene: TRBD2
v_gene: TRBV12-3/TRBV12-4
abundance: .
j_gene: TRBJ2-2
CDR3aa: CASSPHGLAGITGGLFF
CDR3nt: TGTGCCAGCAGTCCCCACGGGCTAGCGGGGATTACCGGGGGGCTGTTTTTT

d_gene: TRBD1
v_gene: TRBV6-1
abundance: few
j_gene: TRBJ1-6
CDR3aa: CASIPGQGTNSPLHF
CDR3nt: TGTGCCAGCATCCCCGGACAGGGGACGAATTCACCCCTCCACTTT

d_gene: .
v_gene: TRBV20-1
abundance: few
j_gene: TRBJ2-1
CDR3aa: CSARDPGGSEQFF
CDR3nt: TGCAGTGCTAGAGATCCAGGGGGGAGTGAGCAGTTCTTC

d_gene: .
v_gene: TRBV11-2
abundance: .
j_gene: TRBJ2-1
CDR3aa: CASSARGGPYNEQFF
CDR3nt: TGTGCCAGCAGCGCTAGAGGAGGTCCCTACAATGAGCAGTTCTTC

d_gene: .
v_gene: TRBV2
abundance: .
j_gene: TRBJ1-6
CDR3aa: CASSGTSNSPLHF
CDR3nt: TGTGCCAGCAGTGGGACAAGTAATTCACCCCTCCACTTT

d_gene: TRBD2
v_gene: TRBV18
abundance: many
j_gene: TRBJ2-6
CDR3aa: CASSPLAGARSGANVLTF
CDR3nt: TGTGCCAGCTCACCCCTAGCGGGAGCGCGCTCTGGGGCCAACGTCCTGACTTTC

d_gene: TRBD1
v_gene: TRBV20-1
abundance: many
j_gene: TRBJ1-5
CDR3aa: CSAKDRAAEPQHF
CDR3nt: TGCAGTGCTAAGGACAGGGCGGCTGAGCCCCAGCATTTT

d_gene: TRBD1
v_gene: TRBV6-1
abundance: few
j_gene: TRBJ1-2
CDR3aa: CASSEFVQGKTSYTF
CDR3nt: TGTGCCAGCAGTGAGTTCGTACAGGGGAAAACTAGCTACACCTTC

d_gene: .
v_gene: TRBV6-2/TRBV6-3
abundance: few
j_gene: TRBJ1-2
CDR3aa: CASTQPGTPYGYTF
CDR3nt: TGTGCCAGCACTCAACCCGGGACGCCCTATGGCTACACCTTC

d_gene: .
v_gene: TRBV12-3/TRBV12-4
abundance: medium-sized
j_gene: TRBJ2-3
CDR3aa: CASSFAGSSDTQYF
CDR3nt: TGTGCCAGCAGTTTTGCAGGGTCGTCGGATACGCAGTATTTT

d_gene: TRBD2
v_gene: TRBV20-1
abundance: many
j_gene: TRBJ2-3
CDR3aa: CSASLSSGYMNTQYF
CDR3nt: TGCAGTGCTTCCCTCTCTAGCGGCTATATGAATACGCAGTATTTT

d_gene: .
v_gene: TRBV30
abundance: .
j_gene: TRBJ2-1
CDR3aa: CAWNGAGSYNEQFF
CDR3nt: TGTGCCTGGAATGGTGCGGGCTCCTACAATGAGCAGTTCTTC

d_gene: .
v_gene: TRBV11-2
abundance: .
j_gene: TRBJ2-2
CDR3aa: CASSSRGIGITWELFF
CDR3nt: TGTGCCAGCAGCTCTCGGGGTATCGGTATCACCTGGGAGCTGTTTTTT

d_gene: TRBD2
v_gene: TRBV6-2/TRBV6-3
abundance: few
j_gene: TRBJ2-1
CDR3aa: CASRIAGGRANNEQFF
CDR3nt: TGTGCCAGCAGAATAGCGGGGGGGCGGGCAAACAATGAGCAGTTCTTC

d_gene: .
v_gene: TRBV7-6
abundance: .
j_gene: TRBJ1-2
CDR3aa: CASSLGTSVYGYTF
CDR3nt: TGTGCCAGCAGCTTAGGGACAAGCGTCTATGGCTACACCTTC

d_gene: TRBD2
v_gene: TRBV6-2/TRBV6-3
abundance: few
j_gene: TRBJ2-7
CDR3aa: CASTHGGRSSYEQYF
CDR3nt: TGTGCCAGCACCCATGGCGGGAGGAGCTCCTACGAGCAGTACTTC

d_gene: TRBD1
v_gene: TRBV18
abundance: medium-sized
j_gene: TRBJ2-7
CDR3aa: CASSRDSIYEQYF
CDR3nt: TGTGCCAGCTCAAGGGACAGTATCTACGAGCAGTACTTC

d_gene: .
v_gene: TRBV11-1
abundance: many
j_gene: TRBJ2-5
CDR3aa: CASSHPRRVPRYQETQYF
CDR3nt: TGTGCCAGCAGCCACCCGCGTAGGGTTCCCCGATACCAAGAGACCCAGTACTTC

d_gene: TRBD1
v_gene: TRBV6-1
abundance: medium-sized
j_gene: TRBJ2-2
CDR3aa: CASSPDRANTGELFF
CDR3nt: TGTGCCAGCAGCCCGGACAGGGCGAACACCGGGGAGCTGTTTTTT

d_gene: .
v_gene: TRBV6-2/TRBV6-3
abundance: .
j_gene: TRBJ1-5
CDR3aa: CASTSSVGRDRPQHF
CDR3nt: TGTGCCAGCACCTCGAGTGTTGGAAGGGACCGTCCCCAGCATTTT